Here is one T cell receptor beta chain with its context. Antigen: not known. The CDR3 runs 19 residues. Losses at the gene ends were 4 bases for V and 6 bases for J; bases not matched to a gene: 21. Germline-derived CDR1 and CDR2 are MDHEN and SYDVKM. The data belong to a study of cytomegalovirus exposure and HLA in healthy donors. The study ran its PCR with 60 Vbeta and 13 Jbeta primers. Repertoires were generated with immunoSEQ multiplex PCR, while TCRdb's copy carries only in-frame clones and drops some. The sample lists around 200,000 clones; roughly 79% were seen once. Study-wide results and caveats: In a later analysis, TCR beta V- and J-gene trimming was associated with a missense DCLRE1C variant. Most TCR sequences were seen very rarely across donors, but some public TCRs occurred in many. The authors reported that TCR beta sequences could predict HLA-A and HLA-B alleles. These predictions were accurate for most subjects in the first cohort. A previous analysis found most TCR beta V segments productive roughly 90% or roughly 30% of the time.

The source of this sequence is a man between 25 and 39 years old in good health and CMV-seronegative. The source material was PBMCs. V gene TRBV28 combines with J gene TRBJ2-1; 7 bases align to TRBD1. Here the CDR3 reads CASSYLDRRSLLEINEQFF. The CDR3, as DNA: TGTGCCAGCAGTTACCTGGACAGGCGGTCATTACTAGAGATCAATGAGCAGTTCTTC.